The rows below give T cell receptor beta chains drawn from one sample of a study of a mutant IDH1 vaccine in newly diagnosed glioma. The protocol was immunoSEQ multiplex PCR, while the TCRdb copy is restricted to in-frame clones and leaves out a portion. This sample has roughly 32,000 clones, with over 60% found just once. The input for sequencing was peripheral blood mononuclear cells (PBMCs), taken from a glioma patient treated with radiotherapy, temozolomide or both. The source is a man in his fifties with glioma. Some clones in this sample may be carry-over from other donors' samples. CDR3s include the opening cysteine and the closing phenylalanine or tryptophan. The order of the fields is clone size, V gene, J gene, D gene, CDR3 DNA, CDR3 protein. A D gene is named only where the DNA matches it firmly. The size entry is marked missing in some rows and otherwise reads once, few, many or a size class.

>.|TRBV4-3|TRBJ2-2|TRBD1
TGCGCCAGCAGCCAAGGAGCATGGGGACAGGGGATGACCGGGGAGCTGTTTTTT
CASSQGAWGQGMTGELFF
>.|TRBV5-1|TRBJ2-3|TRBD2
TGCGCCAGCAGCTGGGGACTAGCGGGGGGGAGCACAGATACGCAGTATTTT
CASSWGLAGGSTDTQYF
>.|TRBV30|TRBJ1-5|.
TGTGCCTGGAGTTTGAGATCTTCGCCCCAGCATTTT
CAWSLRSSPQHF
>.|TRBV28|TRBJ2-1|.
TGTGCCAGCAGTCCCTCCACAGGGGTGGCCCGGGAGGGTGAGCAGTTCTTC
CASSPSTGVAREGEQFF
>.|TRBV11-2|TRBJ1-2|.
TGTGCCAGCAGTTCTGAGGGTCTTGGCTACACCTTC
CASSSEGLGYTF
>.|TRBV7-6|TRBJ1-4|TRBD1
TGTGCCAGCAGCCCCGGGACAGGGGCTGAAAAACTGTTTTTT
CASSPGTGAEKLFF
>.|TRBV5-6|TRBJ2-5|.
TGTGCCAGCAGCCTGCCGGGACACTCCTTCCAAGAGACCCAGTACTTC
CASSLPGHSFQETQYF
>.|TRBV12-2|TRBJ2-7|.
TGTGCAAGCCAACCAACCCCCACCGAGCAGTACTTC
CASQPTPTEQYF
>.|TRBV5-4|TRBJ1-1|.
TGTGCCAGCAGCCTTAGGGGGAGAACTGAAGCTTTCTTT
CASSLRGRTEAFF
>.|TRBV4-1|TRBJ1-5|.
TGCGCCAGCAGCCAAGTTCAGGGCGGCAATCAGCCCCAGCATTTT
CASSQVQGGNQPQHF
>few|TRBV2|TRBJ1-5|.
TGTGCCAGCAAGTTCAATAGCAATCAGCCCCAGCATTTT
CASKFNSNQPQHF
>.|TRBV11-2|TRBJ1-2|TRBD1
TGTGCCACCCAGGACAGGGGGCTTAGCTACACCTTC
CATQDRGLSYTF
>.|TRBV7-3|TRBJ2-3|TRBD1
TGTGCCAGCAGCCGCGGGACAGGTGGAAAGGATACGCAGTATTTT
CASSRGTGGKDTQYF
>.|TRBV10-3|TRBJ1-4|TRBD1
TGTGCCATCAGCAGGACAGGGAAGAATGAAAAACTGTTTTTT
CAISRTGKNEKLFF
>.|TRBV11-3|TRBJ2-1|TRBD2
TGTGCCAGCAGCTTGGGGACTAGCGGGAGGAACGATGAGCAGTTCTTC
CASSLGTSGRNDEQFF
>few|TRBV27|TRBJ1-1|.
TGTGCCAGCAGTCCGGTTGAAGGGAAGACTTTCTTT
CASSPVEGKTFF
>.|TRBV5-6|TRBJ1-2|TRBD1
TGTGCCAGCAGCCGGGACAGGGAATATGGCTACACCTTC
CASSRDREYGYTF
>.|TRBV11-2|TRBJ1-2|.
TGTGCCAGCAGCCCCGCAGGGGCAGGCTATGGCTACACCTTC
CASSPAGAGYGYTF
>.|TRBV4-1|TRBJ2-5|.
TGCGCCAGCAGCCAAGGGGGATTAGAGACCCAGTACTTC
CASSQGGLETQYF
>few|TRBV7-7|TRBJ2-5|TRBD1
TGTGCTAGCAGTACCGGGACAGGGATGTCTCTGACCCAGTACTTC
CASSTGTGMSLTQYF
>.|TRBV5-6|TRBJ2-1|.
TGTGCCAGCAGCTTGACAGGGCCCAATGAGCAGTTCTTC
CASSLTGPNEQFF
>.|TRBV19|TRBJ1-2|TRBD1
TGTGCCAGTAGTATCATCCACCAGGGGGCAGATGGCTACACCTTC
CASSIIHQGADGYTF
>.|TRBV5-6|TRBJ2-7|TRBD1
TGTGCCAGCAGCGGACAGGGGTTCAACGAGCAGTACTTC
CASSGQGFNEQYF
>.|TRBV2|TRBJ2-5|.
TGTGCCAGCGTAGCCCGGCCCTCGGCGGAAGAGACCCAGTACTTC
CASVARPSAEETQYF
>.|TRBV2|TRBJ2-7|TRBD1
TGTGCCAGCAGCGAGACAGGGGGCGCCGGAGTCGAGCAGTACTTC
CASSETGGAGVEQYF
>few|TRBV4-1|TRBJ2-7|.
TGCGCCAGCAGCCAAGGAATAACAATTTCTGCCGACGAGCAGTACTTC
CASSQGITISADEQYF
>.|TRBV5-6|TRBJ1-1|.
TGTGCCAGCAGCTTGGGTCCGGTGATGAACACTGAAGCTTTCTTT
CASSLGPVMNTEAFF
>.|TRBV6-5|TRBJ1-2|.
TGTGCCAGCAGTTACCGAGGTTATGGCTACACCTTC
CASSYRGYGYTF
>.|TRBV28|TRBJ1-5|.
TGTGCCAGCCTCCGTGCGAGCAATCAGCCCCAGCATTTT
CASLRASNQPQHF
>.|TRBV15|TRBJ2-1|.
TGTGCCACCAGTCCAAGACGTAATGAGCAGTTCTTC
CATSPRRNEQFF
>.|TRBV19|TRBJ2-3|.
TGTGCCAGTAGTCGAGGGGCAGATACGCAGTATTTT
CASSRGADTQYF
>few|TRBV30|TRBJ2-2|TRBD1
TGTGCCTGGAAGGGGGGGGACAGGGGATTCACCGGGGAGCTGTTTTTT
CAWKGGDRGFTGELFF
>.|TRBV7-7|TRBJ2-5|.
TGTGCTAGCAGCCGGACCCCTGAGGGGACCCAGTACTTC
CASSRTPEGTQYF
>.|TRBV5-4|TRBJ2-7|.
TGTGCCAGCAGCTTGAAAGGGAGGCACGAGCAGTACTTC
CASSLKGRHEQYF
>.|TRBV5-5|TRBJ2-3|.
TGTGCCAGCAGCCTGCAGAGATCTAGCACAGATACGCAGTATTTT
CASSLQRSSTDTQYF
>.|TRBV5-5|TRBJ1-1|.
TGTGCCAGCAGCTTGGTGAACACTGAAGCTTTCTTT
CASSLVNTEAFF
>.|TRBV7-2|TRBJ1-6|.
TGTGCCAGCAGCCTGGCAGTCCAGTCGAATTCACCCCTCCACTTT
CASSLAVQSNSPLHF
>.|TRBV7-2|TRBJ2-6|TRBD1
TGTGCCAGCAGCTCAGGGGGATCGACTGGGGCCAACGTCCTGACTTTC
CASSSGGSTGANVLTF
>.|TRBV9|TRBJ2-3|TRBD2
TGTGCCAGTGGACTAGCGGGGGTGGAAGATACGCAGTATTTT
CASGLAGVEDTQYF